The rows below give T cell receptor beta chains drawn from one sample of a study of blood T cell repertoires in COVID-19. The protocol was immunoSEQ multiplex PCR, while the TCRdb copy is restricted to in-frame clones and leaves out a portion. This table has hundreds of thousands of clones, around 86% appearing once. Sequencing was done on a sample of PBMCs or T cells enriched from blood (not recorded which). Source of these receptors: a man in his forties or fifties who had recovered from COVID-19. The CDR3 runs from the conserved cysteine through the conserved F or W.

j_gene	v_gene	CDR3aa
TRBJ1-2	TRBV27	CASSLSTGTGLGGNYGYTF
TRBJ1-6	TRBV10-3	CAISDWTYNSPLHF
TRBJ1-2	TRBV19	CASSPRGDIYYGYTF
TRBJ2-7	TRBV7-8	CASSPRPDWGEQYF
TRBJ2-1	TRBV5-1	CASSLEAGAYNEQFF
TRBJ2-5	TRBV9	CASSEGIQGPETQYF
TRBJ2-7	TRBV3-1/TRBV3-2	CASSRTPGTSGNEQYF
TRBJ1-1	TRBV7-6	CASTNRGTGENTEAFF
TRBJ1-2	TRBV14	CASSQDEGGRRTF
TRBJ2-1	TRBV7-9	CASSSPPENNEQFF
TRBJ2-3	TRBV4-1	CASSQDTAQRFSYF
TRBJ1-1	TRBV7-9	CASSLVGTGGKTEAFF
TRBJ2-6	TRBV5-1	CASSSRSTATGANVLTF
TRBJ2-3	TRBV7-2	CASSSRTGSTDTQYF
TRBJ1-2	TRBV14	CASSHLHGTGTGNYGYTF
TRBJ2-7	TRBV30	CAWSGPRAGDDEQYF
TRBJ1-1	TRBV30	CAWAGQLNTEAFF
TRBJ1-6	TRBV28	CASSLTDYTSPLHF
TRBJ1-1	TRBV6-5	CASRSTEDLPEAFF
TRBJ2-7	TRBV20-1	CSASPVYEQYF
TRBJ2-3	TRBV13	CASSSRLAGGKIDTQYF
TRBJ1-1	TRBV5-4	CASSYYQGVRNTEAFF
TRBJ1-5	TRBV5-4	CASSLLMDRGYQPQHF
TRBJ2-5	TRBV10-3	CAISESGTGGRETQYF
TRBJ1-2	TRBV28	CASSLNRAAGYTF
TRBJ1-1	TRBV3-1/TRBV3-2	CASSPSRDRDTEAFF
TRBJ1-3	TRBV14	CASSQLGDRVPSGNTIYF
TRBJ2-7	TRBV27	CASSFRYYSYEQYF